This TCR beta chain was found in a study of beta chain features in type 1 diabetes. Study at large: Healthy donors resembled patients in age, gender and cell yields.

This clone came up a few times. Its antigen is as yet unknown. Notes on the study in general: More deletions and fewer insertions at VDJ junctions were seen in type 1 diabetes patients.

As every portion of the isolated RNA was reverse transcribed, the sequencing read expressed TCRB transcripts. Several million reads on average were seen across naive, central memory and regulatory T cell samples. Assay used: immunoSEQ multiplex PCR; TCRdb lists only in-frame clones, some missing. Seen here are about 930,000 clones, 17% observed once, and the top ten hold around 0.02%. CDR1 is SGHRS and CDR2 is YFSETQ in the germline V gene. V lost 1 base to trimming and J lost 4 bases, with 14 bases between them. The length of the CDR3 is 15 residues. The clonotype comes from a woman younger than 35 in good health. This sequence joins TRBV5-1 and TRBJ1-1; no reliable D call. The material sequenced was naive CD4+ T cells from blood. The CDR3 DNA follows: TGCGCCAGCAGCTTGTCTGCACCGATGGGCACTGAAGCTTTCTTT. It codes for CASSLSAPMGTEAFF.